These 13 T cell receptor beta chains share one sample of origin, sequenced in a study of neurological immune-mediated disorders. TCRdb redid the calling of the 5' RACE reads with MiXCR, one entry per CDR3 protein. The sample lists approximately 32,000 distinct CDR3 sequences, 15% occurring once. Material: PBMCs. These receptors came from a man in his sixties or seventies in good health.

This clonotype was recorded many times. The gene calls are TRBV3-1 and TRBJ2-2; D remains unclear. With 6 bases removed from V and 0 bases from J, the gap between germline ends came to 11 bases. Germline V gene data show CDR1 as LGHDT and CDR2 as YNNKEL (reference sequence). The CDR3 spans 15 residues. The CDR3 sequence: CASSRRASNTGELFF. The CDR3 nucleotides read TGTGCCAGCAGTCGTCGAGCATCGAACACCGGGGAGCTGTTTTTT.

This clonotype has ten or more counts. The chain has TRBV7-3 and TRBJ1-3; no firm D call. Trimming pared 8 bases from V and 4 bases from J, leaving 12 bases between. The CDR3 runs to 13 residues. Germline V gene lookup returns CDR1 SGHTA and CDR2 FQGTGA. CDR3 coding DNA: TGTGCCAGCGGGATGGGAGGAGGAAACACCATATATTTT. Encoded protein: CASGMGGGNTIYF.

This clonotype was seen many times. CDR3: CASSLTSEDEQFF. CDR3 DNA: TGTGCCAGCAGTTTAACTAGCGAGGATGAGCAGTTCTTC. The genes are TRBV27 and TRBJ2-1, with 7 positions matching TRBD2. V was pared by 2 bases and J by 8 bases, with 3 bases of the junction left unmatched. CDR3 length: 13 residues. CDR1 is MNHEY, CDR2 SMNVEV, per germline (reference sequence).

This clonotype was counted a few times. The chain carries TRBV7-8 and TRBJ1-3, with a weak D call TRBD1 (5 bases). The CDR3 is 15 residues long. The V end was cut by 3 bases, the J end by 8 bases, with 17 bases between. Germline V gene sequence: CDR1 SGHVS, CDR2 FQNEAQ. This CDR3 is CASSFLGPGIHTIYF. CDR3 in DNA: TGTGCCAGCAGCTTTTTGGGGCCGGGGATACACACCATATATTTT.

This clonotype was seen repeatedly, ten times or more. The V call is TRBV20-1, the J call TRBJ1-2; 10 positions match TRBD1. Germline-derived CDR1 and CDR2 are DFQATT and SNEGSKA (reference sequence). V shed 6 bases and J 0 bases; nucleotides not matched to a gene: 10. This CDR3 has 16 amino acids. The CDR3 reads CSATTGTGAPNYGYTF. The CDR3, as DNA: TGCAGTGCCACTACCGGGACAGGGGCTCCTAACTATGGCTACACCTTC.

The V gene is TRBV7-9, the J gene TRBJ2-1, with D possibly being TRBD1 or TRBD2 (5 bases each). V shed 8 bases and J shed 0 bases, with 17 bases lying between them. The CDR3 is 16 amino acids. Germline V gene lookup returns CDR1 SEHNR and CDR2 FQNEAQ (reference sequence). The DNA of the CDR3 is TGTGCCAGCGAAGACAGCGGTCTGAGCTCCTACAATGAGCAGTTCTTC. Protein product: CASEDSGLSSYNEQFF.

This clonotype has a count of ten or more. V is TRBV2 and J is TRBJ2-6, with D perhaps matching TRBD1 (5 bases). This CDR3 has 15 residues. The V gene's germline CDR1 is SNHLY and CDR2 FYNNEI. V lost 6 bases to trimming and J lost 2 bases, with 11 bases between them. CDR3 protein: CASSPDRTGANVLTF. CDR3 coding DNA: TGTGCCAGCAGCCCCGACAGAACTGGGGCCAACGTCCTGACTTTC.

This clonotype was recorded many times. The genes are TRBV12-3 or TRBV12-4 and TRBJ2-3, with 9 positions matching TRBD1. This CDR3 region has 15 residues. The V gene end was trimmed by 7 bases and the J gene end by 4 bases; junction bases not matched to a gene: 9. CDR3 bases: TGTGCCAGCATGGGGGGGCGACAGGGGGCAGATACGCAGTATTTT. As protein: CASMGGRQGADTQYF.

This clonotype was seen repeatedly, ten times or more. V gene TRBV20-1 combines with J gene TRBJ2-3; D tentatively reads TRBD1 or TRBD2 (6 bases each). This CDR3 contains 13 residues. Looked up from germline, CDR1 is DFQATT and CDR2 is SNEGSKA (reference sequence). Trimming shortened V by 7 bases and J by 10 bases, and 21 bases separated the two germline ends. In nucleotides, the CDR3 is TGCAGTGGAGTCGGGGGCCATAGCTACGCGCAGTATTTT. Its translation: CSGVGGHSYAQYF.

The chain recombines TRBV5-1 with TRBJ2-1; 7 bases are shared with TRBD1. This CDR3 comprises 15 residues. CDR1 and CDR2 (germline): SGHRS, YFSETQ. The J segment lost 5 bases and the V segment lost 2 bases, leaving 7 bases of the junction unmatched. CDR3 protein: CASSFWGQTHNEQFF. The DNA of the CDR3 is TGCGCCAGCAGCTTTTGGGGACAGACCCACAATGAGCAGTTCTTC.

This chain links TRBV15 with TRBJ2-2; 11 nucleotides line up with TRBD2. This CDR3 spans 15 amino acids. Germline values: CDR1 LNHNV, CDR2 YYDKDF (reference sequence). V was clipped by 5 bases and J by 2 bases; unmatched bases: 1. CDR3 sequence: CATSLAGGNTGELFF. The CDR3 DNA reads TGTGCCACCAGCCTAGCGGGGGGAAACACCGGGGAGCTGTTTTTT.

Only one count was recorded for this clonotype. The CDR3 DNA follows: TGTGCCAGCAGTTGGTCATCGAGGCCGCTTAGCAATCAGCCCCAGCATTTT. Its translation: CASSWSSRPLSNQPQHF. This chain links TRBV27 with TRBJ1-5, with D unresolved. Germline-derived CDR1 and CDR2 are MNHEY and SMNVEV (reference sequence). Trimming shortened V by 4 bases and J by 0 bases, and 16 bases separated the two germline ends. The CDR3 spans 17 residues.

This clonotype showed up many times. This sequence joins TRBV7-2 and TRBJ1-2; 7 positions match TRBD1. CDR3 length: 14 amino acids. Per germline, CDR1 SGHTA and CDR2 FQGNSA. Germline trimming cut 3 bases from V and 4 bases from J; bases unmatched to any gene: 5. CDR3 in DNA: TGTGCCAGCAGCTTCGGACAGGCATTCTATGGCTACACCTTC. This codes for CASSFGQAFYGYTF.